This T cell receptor beta chain was sequenced in a study of preoperative IRX-2 immunotherapy in early breast cancer. This table comes from immunoSEQ multiplex PCR, and its TCRdb copy is limited to in-frame clones, with some not included. Here the sample spans some 59,000 clones, roughly 95% being singletons. Indicated treatment: preoperative locoregional IRX-2 cytokine immunotherapy. This phase Ib study tested locoregional IRX-2 cytokine immunotherapy given before surgery. Sample acquisition took place from a patient treated with IRX-2 immunotherapy. The sequence derives from a human donor with breast cancer.

This CDR3 is CASSLGAERNYGYTF. As DNA, the CDR3 is TGCGCCAGCAGCTTGGGGGCAGAGCGTAACTATGGCTACACCTTC. The rearrangement uses TRBV5-1 and TRBJ1-2; D uncertain. The CDR3 loop spans 15 amino acids. Germline V CDR1 and CDR2: SGHRS, YFSETQ. With 0 bases removed from V and 1 base from J, the gap between germline ends came to 10 bases. The whole variable domain, filled in from reference TRBV5-1 and TRBJ1-2, reads KAGVTQTPRYLIKTRGQQVTLSCSPISGHRSVSWYQQTPGQGLQFLFEYFSETQRNKGNFPGRFSGRQFSNSRSEMNVSTLELGDSALYLCASSLGAERNYGYTFGSGTRLTVV.